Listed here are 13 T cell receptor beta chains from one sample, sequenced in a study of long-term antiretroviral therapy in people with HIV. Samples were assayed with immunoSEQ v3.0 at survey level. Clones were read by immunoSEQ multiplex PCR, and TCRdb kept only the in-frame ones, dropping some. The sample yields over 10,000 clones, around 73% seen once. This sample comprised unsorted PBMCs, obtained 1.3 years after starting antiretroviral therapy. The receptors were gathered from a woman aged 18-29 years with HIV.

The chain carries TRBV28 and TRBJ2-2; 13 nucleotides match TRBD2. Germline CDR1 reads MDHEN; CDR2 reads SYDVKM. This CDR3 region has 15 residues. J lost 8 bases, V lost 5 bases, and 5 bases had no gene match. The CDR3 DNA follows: TGTGCCAGCAGTCCTCCGGGACTAGCGGGGGGGGAGCTGTTTTTT. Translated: CASSPPGLAGGELFF. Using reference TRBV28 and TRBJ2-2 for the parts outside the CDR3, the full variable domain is DVKVTQSSRYLVKRTGEKVFLECVQDMDHENMFWYRQDPGLGLRLIYFSYDVKMKEKGDIPEGYSVSREKKERFSLILESASTNQTSMYLCASSPPGLAGGELFFGEGSRLTVL.

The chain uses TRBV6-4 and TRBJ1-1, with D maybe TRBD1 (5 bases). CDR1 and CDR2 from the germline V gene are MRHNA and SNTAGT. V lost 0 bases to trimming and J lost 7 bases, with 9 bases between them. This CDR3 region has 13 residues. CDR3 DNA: TGTGCCAGCAGTGACTCGCTTAGGGGTGAAGCTTTCTTT. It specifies CASSDSLRGEAFF.

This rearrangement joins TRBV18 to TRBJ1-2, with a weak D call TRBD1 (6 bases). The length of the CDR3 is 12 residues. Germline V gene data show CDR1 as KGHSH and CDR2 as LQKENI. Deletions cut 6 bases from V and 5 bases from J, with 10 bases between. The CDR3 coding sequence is TGTGCCAGCTCTCAGGACAGTTATGGCTACACCTTC. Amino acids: CASSQDSYGYTF.

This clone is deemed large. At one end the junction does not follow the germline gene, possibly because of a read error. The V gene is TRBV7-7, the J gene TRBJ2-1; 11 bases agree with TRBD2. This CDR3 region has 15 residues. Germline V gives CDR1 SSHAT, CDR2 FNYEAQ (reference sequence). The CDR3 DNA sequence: TGTGCTAGCAGCGAGGGACTAGCGGCCTACAATGAGCAGTTCTTC. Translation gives CASSEGLAAYNEQFF.

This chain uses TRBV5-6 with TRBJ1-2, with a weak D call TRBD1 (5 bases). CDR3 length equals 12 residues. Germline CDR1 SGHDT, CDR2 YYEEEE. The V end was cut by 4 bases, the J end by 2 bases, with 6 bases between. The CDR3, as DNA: TGTGCCAGCAGCCGGGACAACTATGGCTACACCTTC. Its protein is CASSRDNYGYTF.

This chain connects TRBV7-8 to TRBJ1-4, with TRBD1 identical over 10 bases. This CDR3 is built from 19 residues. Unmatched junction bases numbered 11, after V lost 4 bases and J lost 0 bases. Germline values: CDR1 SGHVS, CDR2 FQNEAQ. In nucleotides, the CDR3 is TGTGCCAGCAGCTCGGGACAGGGGAATTTCGTATCAACTAATGAAAAACTGTTTTTT. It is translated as CASSSGQGNFVSTNEKLFF.

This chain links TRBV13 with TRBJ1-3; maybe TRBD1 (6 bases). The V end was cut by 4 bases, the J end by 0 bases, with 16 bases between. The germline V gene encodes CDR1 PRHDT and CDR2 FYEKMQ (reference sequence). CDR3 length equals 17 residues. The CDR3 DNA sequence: TGTGCCAGCAGCTCCCGAGCCACAGGGCACTCTGGAAACACCATATATTTT. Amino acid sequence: CASSSRATGHSGNTIYF.

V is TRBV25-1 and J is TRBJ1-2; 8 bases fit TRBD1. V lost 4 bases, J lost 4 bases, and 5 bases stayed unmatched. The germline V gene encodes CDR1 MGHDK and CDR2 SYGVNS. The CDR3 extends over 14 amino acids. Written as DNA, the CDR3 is TGTGCCAGCAGTGGGACAGGGTATGGCTATGGCTACACCTTC. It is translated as CASSGTGYGYGYTF.

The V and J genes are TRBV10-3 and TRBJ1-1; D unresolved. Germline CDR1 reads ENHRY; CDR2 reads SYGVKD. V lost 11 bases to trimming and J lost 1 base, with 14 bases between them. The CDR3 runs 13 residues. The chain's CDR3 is CAARFQPNTEAFF. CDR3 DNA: TGTGCCGCCCGTTTCCAGCCGAACACTGAAGCTTTCTTT.

CDR3 in amino acids: CASSTSGYTDTQYF. CDR3 DNA sequence: TGTGCCAGCAGCACTAGCGGATACACAGATACGCAGTATTTT. The V gene is TRBV6-5, the J gene TRBJ2-3, with 8 bases fitting TRBD2. The junction had 4 bases not matched to a gene; V was cut back by 6 bases and J by 2 bases. The CDR3 is 14 residues long. Germline V gives CDR1 MNHEY, CDR2 SVGAGI.

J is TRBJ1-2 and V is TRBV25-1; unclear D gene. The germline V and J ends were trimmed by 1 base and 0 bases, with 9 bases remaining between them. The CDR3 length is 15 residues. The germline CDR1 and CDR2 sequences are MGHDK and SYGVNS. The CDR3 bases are TGTGCCAGCAGTGAATCGGGCTACTCTAACTATGGCTACACCTTC. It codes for CASSESGYSNYGYTF.

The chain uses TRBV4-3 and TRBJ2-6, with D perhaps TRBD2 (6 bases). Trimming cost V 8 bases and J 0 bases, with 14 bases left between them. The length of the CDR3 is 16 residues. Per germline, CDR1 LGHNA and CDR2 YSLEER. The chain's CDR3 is CASALLGGSGANVLTF. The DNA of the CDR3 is TGCGCCAGCGCTTTACTGGGGGGCTCTGGGGCCAACGTCCTGACTTTC.

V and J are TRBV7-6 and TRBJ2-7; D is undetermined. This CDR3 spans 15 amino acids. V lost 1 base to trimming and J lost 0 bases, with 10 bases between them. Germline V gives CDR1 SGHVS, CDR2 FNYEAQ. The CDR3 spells CASSLESQASYEQYF. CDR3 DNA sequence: TGTGCCAGCAGCTTAGAGTCCCAGGCCTCCTACGAGCAGTACTTC.